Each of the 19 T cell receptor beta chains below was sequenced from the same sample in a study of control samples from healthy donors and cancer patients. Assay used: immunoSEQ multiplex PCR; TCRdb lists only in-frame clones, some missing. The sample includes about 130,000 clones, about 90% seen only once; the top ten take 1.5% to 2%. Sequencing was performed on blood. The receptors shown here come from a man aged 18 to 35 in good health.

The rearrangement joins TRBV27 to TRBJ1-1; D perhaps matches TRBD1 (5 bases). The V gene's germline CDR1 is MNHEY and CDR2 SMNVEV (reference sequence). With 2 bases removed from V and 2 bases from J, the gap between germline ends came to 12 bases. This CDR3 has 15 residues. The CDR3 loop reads CASSLTGRGNTEAFF. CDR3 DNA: TGTGCCAGCAGTTTAACGGGACGGGGAAACACTGAAGCTTTCTTT.

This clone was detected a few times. CDR3 sequence (DNA): TGTGCCAGCAGTTACCCGGGACAGGGCAGTTCACCCCTCCACTTT. This translates into CASSYPGQGSSPLHF. The genes are TRBV6-5 and TRBJ1-6; 9 nucleotides align to TRBD1. Germline-derived CDR1 and CDR2 are MNHEY and SVGAGI. This CDR3 is 15 amino acids long. After removal of 2 bases from V and 9 bases from J, the junction contained 5 bases not matched to a gene.

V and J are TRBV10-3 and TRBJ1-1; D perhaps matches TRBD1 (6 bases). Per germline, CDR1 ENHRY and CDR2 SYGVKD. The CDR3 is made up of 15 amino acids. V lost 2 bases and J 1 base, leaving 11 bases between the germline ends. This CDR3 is CAISEPGQQNTEAFF. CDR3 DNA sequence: TGTGCCATCAGTGAGCCGGGACAACAGAACACTGAAGCTTTCTTT.

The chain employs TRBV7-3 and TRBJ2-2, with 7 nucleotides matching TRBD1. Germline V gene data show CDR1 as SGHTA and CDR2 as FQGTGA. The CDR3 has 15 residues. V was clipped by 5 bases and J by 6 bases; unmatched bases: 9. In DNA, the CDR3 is TGTGCCAGCAGCCCTCAGGACAGGCGGGCCGGGGAGCTGTTTTTT. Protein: CASSPQDRRAGELFF. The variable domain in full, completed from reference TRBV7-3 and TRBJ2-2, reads GAGVSQTPSNKVTEKGKYVELRCDPISGHTALYWYRQSLGQGPEFLIYFQGTGAADDSGLPNDRFFAVRPEGSVSTLKIQRTERGDSAVYLCASSPQDRRAGELFFGEGSRLTVL.

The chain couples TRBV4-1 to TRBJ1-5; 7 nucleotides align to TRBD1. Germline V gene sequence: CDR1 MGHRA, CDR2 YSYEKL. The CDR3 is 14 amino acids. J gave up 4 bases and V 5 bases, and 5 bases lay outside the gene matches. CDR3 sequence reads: CASSGNRGNQPQHF. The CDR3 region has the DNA TGCGCCAGCAGCGGGAACAGGGGAAATCAGCCCCAGCATTTT.

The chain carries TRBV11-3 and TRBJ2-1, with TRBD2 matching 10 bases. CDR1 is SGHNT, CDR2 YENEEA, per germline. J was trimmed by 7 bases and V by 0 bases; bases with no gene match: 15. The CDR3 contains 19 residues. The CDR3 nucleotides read TGTGCCAGCAGCTTAGATCCGAGTGAGCGGGAGGGCCGGCGGAATGAGCAGTTCTTC. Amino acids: CASSLDPSEREGRRNEQFF.

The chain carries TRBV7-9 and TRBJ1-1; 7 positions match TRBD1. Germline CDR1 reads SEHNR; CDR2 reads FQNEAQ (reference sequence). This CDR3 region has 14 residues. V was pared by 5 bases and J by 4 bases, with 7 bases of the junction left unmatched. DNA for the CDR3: TGTGCCAGCAGCATCGTACAGGGGTGCACTGAAGCTTTCTTT. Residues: CASSIVQGCTEAFF.

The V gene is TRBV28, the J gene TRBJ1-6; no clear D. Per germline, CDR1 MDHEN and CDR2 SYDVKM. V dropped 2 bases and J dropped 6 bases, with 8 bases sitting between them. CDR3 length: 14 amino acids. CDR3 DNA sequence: TGTGCCAGCAGTTTACAGGCCTCTAATTCACCCCTCCACTTT. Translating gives CASSLQASNSPLHF.

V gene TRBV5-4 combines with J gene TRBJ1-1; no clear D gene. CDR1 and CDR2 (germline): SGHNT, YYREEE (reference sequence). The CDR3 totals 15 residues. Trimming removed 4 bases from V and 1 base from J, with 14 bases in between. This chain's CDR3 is CASSLGGGRNTEAFF. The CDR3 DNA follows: TGTGCCAGCAGCCTCGGTGGAGGGAGGAACACTGAAGCTTTCTTT.

The CDR3 loop reads CATTGGRYNEQFF. The CDR3 DNA reads as TGTGCCACCACGGGGGGGCGCTACAATGAGCAGTTCTTC. The chain is built from TRBV7-2 and TRBJ2-1; 8 bases map to TRBD2. V shed 10 bases and J 3 bases; nucleotides not matched to a gene: 5. This CDR3 comprises 13 residues. Germline V gene lookup returns CDR1 SGHTA and CDR2 FQGNSA.

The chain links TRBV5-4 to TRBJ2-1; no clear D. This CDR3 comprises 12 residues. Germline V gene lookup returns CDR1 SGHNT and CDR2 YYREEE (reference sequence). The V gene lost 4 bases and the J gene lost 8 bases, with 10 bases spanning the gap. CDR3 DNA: TGTGCCAGCAGCCTCAGGATCGATGAGCAGTTCTTC. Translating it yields CASSLRIDEQFF.

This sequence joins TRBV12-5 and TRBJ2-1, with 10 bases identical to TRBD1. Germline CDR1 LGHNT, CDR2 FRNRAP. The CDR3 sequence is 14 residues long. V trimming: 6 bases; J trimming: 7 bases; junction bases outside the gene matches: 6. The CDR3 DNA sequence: TGTGCTAGTGGAAGACAGGGGGCGCGGAATGAGCAGTTCTTC. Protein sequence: CASGRQGARNEQFF.

The DNA of the CDR3 is TGTGCCAGCAGCCCCCAGGGGCCCACCGGGGAGCTGTTTTTT. This translates into CASSPQGPTGELFF. The V gene is TRBV5-5, the J gene TRBJ2-2; maybe TRBD1 (6 bases). The CDR3 is made up of 14 amino acids. Trimming pared 4 bases from V and 4 bases from J, leaving 11 bases between. Germline-derived CDR1 and CDR2 are SGHKS and YYEKEE (reference sequence).

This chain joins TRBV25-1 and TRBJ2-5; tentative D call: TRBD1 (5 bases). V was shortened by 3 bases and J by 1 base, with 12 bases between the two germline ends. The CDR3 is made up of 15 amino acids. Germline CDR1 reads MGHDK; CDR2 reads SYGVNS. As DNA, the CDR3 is TGTGCCAGCAGTGACGGGCAGGGCAGCCAAGAGACCCAGTACTTC. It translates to CASSDGQGSQETQYF.

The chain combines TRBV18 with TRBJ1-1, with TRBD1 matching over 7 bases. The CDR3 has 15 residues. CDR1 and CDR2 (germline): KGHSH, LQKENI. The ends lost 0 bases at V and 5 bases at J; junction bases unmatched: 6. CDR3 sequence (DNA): TGTGCCAGCTCACCACCGTCGGCAGGGGGTACTGAAGCTTTCTTT. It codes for CASSPPSAGGTEAFF.

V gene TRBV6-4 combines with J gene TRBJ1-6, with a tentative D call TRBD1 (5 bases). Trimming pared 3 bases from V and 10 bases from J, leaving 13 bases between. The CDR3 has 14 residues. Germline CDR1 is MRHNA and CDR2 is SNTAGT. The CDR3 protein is CASSEFRDVSPLHF. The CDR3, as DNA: TGTGCCAGCAGTGAATTCAGGGACGTCTCACCCCTCCACTTT.

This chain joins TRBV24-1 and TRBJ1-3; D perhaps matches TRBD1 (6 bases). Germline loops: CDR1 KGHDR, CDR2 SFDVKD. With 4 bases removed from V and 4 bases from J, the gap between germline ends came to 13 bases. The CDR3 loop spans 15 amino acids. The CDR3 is CATSEGGAQGNTIYF. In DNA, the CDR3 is TGTGCCACCAGTGAGGGGGGGGCGCAAGGAAACACCATATATTTT.

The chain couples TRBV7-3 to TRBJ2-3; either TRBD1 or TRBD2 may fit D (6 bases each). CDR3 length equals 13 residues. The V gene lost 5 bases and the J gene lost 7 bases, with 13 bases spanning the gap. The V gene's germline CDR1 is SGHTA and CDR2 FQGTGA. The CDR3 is CASSTGTSYTQYF. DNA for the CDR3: TGTGCCAGCAGCACAGGGACTTCATATACGCAGTATTTT.

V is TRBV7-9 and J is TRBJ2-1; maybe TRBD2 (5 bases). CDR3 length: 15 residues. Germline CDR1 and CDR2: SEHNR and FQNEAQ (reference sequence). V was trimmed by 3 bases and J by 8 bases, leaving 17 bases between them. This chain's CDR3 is CASSFAGLAVDEQFF. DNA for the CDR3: TGTGCCAGCAGCTTTGCAGGACTGGCGGTCGATGAGCAGTTCTTC.